Reported below is one TCR beta chain. Its antigen is not known. This sample was taken from a study of T cell repertoires in ileal Crohn's disease. At the level of the study: Every patient was operated on for stricturing (about 60%) or penetrating (approximately 40%) complications. General study points: Compared with non-smokers, active smokers at surgery showed more clonal expansions.

Germline V gives CDR1 MRHNA, CDR2 SNTAGT. The ends lost 0 bases at V and 4 bases at J; junction bases unmatched: 0. The CDR3 totals 16 residues. TCRdb's table, derived via immunoSEQ multiplex PCR, lists solely in-frame clones and lacks some. The sample lists about 5,000 clones, about 81% seen once, with 5.5% to 6.5% in the top ten. The sequencing sample was made of ileal tissue. The receptor was isolated from an adult with Crohn's disease. The V and J genes are TRBV6-4 and TRBJ2-3; 14 bases are shared with TRBD2. In nucleotides, the CDR3 is TGTGCCAGCAGTGACTCGACTAGCGGGGGGGCAGATACGCAGTATTTT. As protein: CASSDSTSGGADTQYF.